This record looks at one TCR beta chain sequence and its context. These data originate in a study of shared clonotypes between healthy human individuals. V lost 0 bases and J lost 1, with 7 bases in between. Per germline, CDR1 SGHDT and CDR2 YYEEEE. The CDR3 covers 14 residues. The deep-level immunoSEQ assay was used. The assay was immunoSEQ multiplex PCR, and TCRdb's table has in-frame clones only and misses some. This table has some 1 million clones, roughly 80% appearing once. The TCR was taken from a man younger than 35 in good health. The chain employs TRBV5-6 and TRBJ1-1; D call uncertain. The sequenced material came from memory CD4+ T cells sorted from blood. Regarding subset: CD45RA-negative fraction. CDR3 nucleotide sequence: TGTGCCAGCAGCTTGGGGCTGACGAACACTGAAGCTTTCTTT. Its protein is CASSLGLTNTEAFF.